Each of the 32 T cell receptor beta chains below was sequenced from the same sample in a study of T cell clonality in common variable immunodeficiency. Repertoires were generated with immunoSEQ multiplex PCR, while TCRdb's copy carries only in-frame clones and drops some. The profile covers under 45,000 clones, none occurring a single time. Sequenced input: peripheral blood mononuclear cells. These TCRs come from a person aged 18 to 75 in good health.

This clone has a count of ten or more. Partial CDR3 DNA: TGCGCCAGCAGCTTACGGGGGTCCTACGAG. Its protein product is CASSLRGSYE. The complete CDR3 sequence is CASSLRGSYEQYF. J is TRBJ2-7 and V is TRBV5-1; D possibly corresponds to TRBD2 (6 bases). The CDR3 is cut off 3 residues early in the read; its end comes from the germline J gene. Germline CDR1 is SGHRS and CDR2 is YFSETQ. The CDR3 is made up of 13 amino acids. V lost 2 bases, J lost 1 base, and 7 bases lay in between. The full variable domain, completed using reference TRBV5-1 and TRBJ2-7, is KAGVTQTPRYLIKTRGQQVTLSCSPISGHRSVSWYQQTPGQGLQFLFEYFSETQRNKGNFPGRFSGRQFSNSRSEMNVSTLELGDSALYLCASSLRGSYEQYFGPGTRLTVT.

This clone has a handful of counts. Read sequence stops 3 residues before the CDR3 end, and the germline J gene provides the missing end. The same CDR3 can be traced to other DNA sequences in this sample. The chain recombines TRBV19 with TRBJ1-2; D gene ambiguous. This CDR3 has 13 amino acids. Per the germline V gene, CDR1 is LNHDA and CDR2 is SQIVND (reference sequence). The sequenced part of the CDR3 DNA is TGTGCCACTGTGGACTACTCCACGAATACC. It translates to CATVDYSTNT. The full-length CDR3 reads as CATVDYSTNTYTF.

The sample holds many counts of this clone. The read gets to within 3 residues of the CDR3 end, and the germline J gene fills in the rest. The genes are TRBV18 and TRBJ2-3; a weak D match, TRBD1 (5 bases). Germline-derived CDR1 and CDR2 are KGHSH and LQKENI. V dropped 4 bases and J dropped 0 bases, with 8 bases sitting between them. The CDR3 has 14 residues. CDR3 region: CASSHGASTDTQYF. CDR3 bases read: TGTGCCAGCTCACATGGGGCTAGCACAGATACG.

This clone was seen many times. The read comes to an end 3 residues before the CDR3 does, leaving the germline J gene to fill in the end. The chain employs TRBV19 and TRBJ2-6, with TRBD2 identical over 8 bases. This CDR3 has 16 residues. The germline CDR1 and CDR2 sequences are LNHDA and SQIVND (reference sequence). V shed 3 bases and J 2 bases; nucleotides not matched to a gene: 3. This CDR3 is CASSMSGSAGANVLTF. The sequenced CDR3 bases are TGTGCCAGTAGTATGAGCGGGAGCGCTGGGGCCAACGTC.

Judged by abundance, this clone is medium-sized. The CDR3 end falls 3 residues outside the read, so it is completed with the germline J gene. This rearrangement joins TRBV5-6 to TRBJ2-5; D may be TRBD1 (6 bases). Germline V gives CDR1 SGHDT, CDR2 YYEEEE. V was pared by 6 bases and J by 2 bases, with 17 bases between. This CDR3 is 15 amino acids long. The CDR3 reads CASNSLDRTQETQYF. The part of the CDR3 DNA that was read is TGTGCCAGCAACTCCCTAGACAGGACTCAAGAGACC.

This clone was found many times. The CDR3 protein is CASSTFKGTEAFF. Partial CDR3 DNA: TGTGCCAGTAGTACGTTTAAGGGCACTGAA. The rearrangement links TRBV19 to TRBJ1-1; no clear D. The read stops 3 residues short of the end of the CDR3; the missing end is completed from the germline J gene. CDR3 length equals 13 residues. V gave up 4 bases and J gave up 4 bases, with 10 bases separating them. Germline V lookup: CDR1 LNHDA, CDR2 SQIVND (reference sequence). The full variable domain, with the rest looked up from reference TRBV19 and TRBJ1-1, is DGGITQSPKYLFRKEGQNVTLSCEQNLNHDAMYWYRQDPGQGLRLIYYSQIVNDFQKGDIAEGYSVSREKKESFPLTVTSAQKNPTAFYLCASSTFKGTEAFFGQGTRLTVV.

Many counts were recorded for this clone. The read falls 3 residues short of the CDR3 end, and the missing part is taken from the germline J gene. J is TRBJ2-1 and V is TRBV5-1; 7 bases are shared with TRBD1. CDR1 is SGHRS and CDR2 is YFSETQ in the germline V gene. The V gene end was trimmed by 3 bases and the J gene end by 5 bases; junction bases not matched to a gene: 5. The CDR3 sequence is 14 residues long. The CDR3 sequence: CASSYGTANNEQFF. The covered CDR3 bases are TGCGCCAGCAGCTATGGGACAGCCAACAATGAG.

This clone was recorded many times. Read sequence stops 3 residues before the CDR3 end, and the germline J gene provides the missing end. The chain uses TRBV12-3 or TRBV12-4 and TRBJ2-7; 8 bases line up with TRBD1. J was trimmed by 4 bases and V by 6 bases; bases with no gene match: 5. This CDR3 is built from 13 residues. Incomplete CDR3 DNA: TGTGCCAGCAGGATACAGGGGGAGTACGAG. The encoded protein is CASRIQGEYE. The full CDR3 protein is CASRIQGEYEQYF.

This clone was recorded many times. The read ends 3 residues before the CDR3 terminus; that terminus is restored from the germline J gene. Other DNA sequences in this sample translate to the same CDR3. The chain uses TRBV18 and TRBJ2-1, with D possibly matching TRBD2 (6 bases). Germline CDR1 reads KGHSH; CDR2 reads LQKENI. V dropped 0 bases and J dropped 4 bases, with 10 bases sitting between them. The CDR3 runs 15 residues. The CDR3 is CASSPPGTGYNEQFF. CDR3 bases read: TGTGCCAGCTCACCACCCGGGACTGGGTACAATGAG. Full variable domain (missing parts from reference TRBV18 and TRBJ2-1): NAGVMQNPRHLVRRRGQEARLRCSPMKGHSHVYWYRQLPEEGLKFMVYLQKENIIDESGMPKERFSAEFPKEGPSILRIQQVVRGDSAAYFCASSPPGTGYNEQFFGPGTRLTVL.

Worth noting for this clone: The CDR3 end is not reached by the read, which stops 3 residues before it; the germline J gene fills it in. V is TRBV18 and J is TRBJ1-6; 7 nucleotides align to TRBD1. The germline V gene encodes CDR1 KGHSH and CDR2 LQKENI. The V segment lost 4 bases and the J segment 3 bases; nucleotides outside the gene matches: 0. This CDR3 is 14 amino acids long. The chain's CDR3 is CASSRTGYNSPLHF. Incomplete CDR3 DNA: TGTGCCAGCTCACGGACAGGCTATAATTCACCC.

This clone occurred a few times. The read ends 3 residues shy of where the CDR3 ends; the end is completed using the germline J gene. V and J are TRBV7-9 and TRBJ2-6; no reliable D call. The CDR3 consists of 15 residues. Germline V CDR1 and CDR2: SEHNR, FQNEAQ (reference sequence). V was clipped by 9 bases and J by 0 bases, with 12 bases between them. CDR3 sequence reads: CASTQALSGANVLTF. The sequenced part of the CDR3 DNA is TGTGCCAGTACCCAGGCCCTCTCTGGGGCCAACGTC.

This clone appeared many times. The read stops 3 residues short of the end of the CDR3; the missing end is completed from the germline J gene. J is TRBJ2-7 and V is TRBV19, with unresolved D. This CDR3 spans 14 amino acids. Trimming shortened V by 5 bases and J by 0 bases, and 11 bases separated the two germline ends. Per germline, CDR1 LNHDA and CDR2 SQIVND (reference sequence). CDR3 region: CASSQTGFSYEQYF. The part of the CDR3 DNA that was read is TGTGCCAGTAGTCAGACCGGGTTCTCCTACGAG.

This clone was detected many times. With the read ending 3 residues before the CDR3 end, the germline J gene is used to fill in that end. This chain joins TRBV5-6 and TRBJ1-1; no clear D gene. Germline V gene sequence: CDR1 SGHDT, CDR2 YYEEEE. Trimming removed 1 base at V and 1 base at J, with 11 bases between. CDR3 size: 15 residues. The CDR3 sequence: CASSLQGWPNTEAFF. The sequenced CDR3 bases are TGTGCCAGCAGCTTGCAAGGGTGGCCGAACACTGAA.

This clone was found many times. From the germline J gene comes the end of the CDR3, since the read stops 3 residues before it. The chain links TRBV5-1 to TRBJ2-2; no clear D. The CDR3 spans 12 residues. V was cut by 1 base and J by 8 bases, with 6 bases left in between. Germline values: CDR1 SGHRS, CDR2 YFSETQ. The CDR3 bases that were read are TGCGCCAGCAGCTTGAGCGCTGGGGAG. This encodes CASSLSAGE. The CDR3 in its entirety is CASSLSAGELFF.

This clone was detected ten times or more. The sequenced fragment ends 3 residues before the CDR3 boundary, so the rest is inferred from the germline J gene. The chain uses TRBV18 and TRBJ1-2; D remains unclear. The CDR3 has 13 residues. The germline V gene has CDR1 KGHSH and CDR2 LQKENI. Trimming removed 4 bases from V and 5 bases from J, with 11 bases in between. The sequenced part of the CDR3 DNA is TGTGCCAGCTCACTCGGTCCAGGATATGGC. Translating it yields CASSLGPGYG. The full CDR3 reads CASSLGPGYGYTF. The entire variable domain, with the rest obtained from reference TRBV18 and TRBJ1-2, is as follows: NAGVMQNPRHLVRRRGQEARLRCSPMKGHSHVYWYRQLPEEGLKFMVYLQKENIIDESGMPKERFSAEFPKEGPSILRIQQVVRGDSAAYFCASSLGPGYGYTFGSGTRLTVV.

The table lists this clone with many counts. Sequencing ends 3 residues short of the CDR3 end; the germline J gene provides the rest. The chain joins TRBV7-6 to TRBJ2-7, with TRBD2 identical over 10 bases. The germline CDR1 and CDR2 sequences are SGHVS and FNYEAQ. Losses at the gene ends were 4 bases for V and 3 bases for J; bases not matched to a gene: 9. The length of the CDR3 is 16 residues. Incomplete CDR3 DNA: TGTGCCAGCAGCTCCGGACTAGCGGAAAAGGACTACGAG. This encodes CASSSGLAEKDYE. The entire CDR3 reads CASSSGLAEKDYEQYF.

This clone has at least ten counts. Sequencing ends 3 residues short of the CDR3 end; the germline J gene provides the rest. V usage is TRBV5-1 and J usage is TRBJ1-1, with D maybe TRBD1 (6 bases). The V end was cut by 2 bases, the J end by 0 bases, with 14 bases between. This CDR3 contains 16 residues. The germline V gene encodes CDR1 SGHRS and CDR2 YFSETQ. The chain's CDR3 is CASSFRGGRMNTEAFF. The covered CDR3 bases are TGCGCCAGCAGCTTTCGGGGGGGCAGAATGAACACTGAA.

In this sample, this clone turned up many times. The read comes to an end 3 residues before the CDR3 does, leaving the germline J gene to fill in the end. This chain connects TRBV12-3 or TRBV12-4 to TRBJ2-7; D may be TRBD2 (6 bases). Trimming pared 5 bases from V and 6 bases from J, leaving 14 bases between. This CDR3 has 13 residues. CDR3 bases read: TGTGCCAGCAGTGCGGGATGGGTAGCCGAG. Translating it yields CASSAGWVAE. In full, the CDR3 is CASSAGWVAEQYF.

This clone was detected ten times or more. The CDR3 extends 3 residues past the end of the read, so its final part is completed from the germline J gene. This rearrangement joins TRBV7-8 to TRBJ2-7, with 9 bases lining up with TRBD2. Trimming removed 5 bases from V and 5 bases from J; junction bases left unmatched: 10. The CDR3 extends over 15 amino acids. Germline V gives CDR1 SGHVS, CDR2 FQNEAQ. CDR3 DNA (partial): TGTGCCAGCAGCGTGTTAGCGGGAGTTTACCACGAG. This sequence encodes CASSVLAGVYHE. Given in full, the CDR3 is CASSVLAGVYHEQYF.

This clone was detected many times. The read finishes 3 residues shy of the CDR3 end, and the germline J gene is used to complete it. The chain has TRBV7-9 and TRBJ2-2; possibly TRBD1 for D (6 bases). CDR3 length: 13 residues. The germline gives CDR1 SEHNR, CDR2 FQNEAQ (reference sequence). V was clipped by 6 bases and J by 8 bases, with 13 bases between them. CDR3 DNA (partial): TGTGCCAGCAGGTCGCCAGGGGATGGGGAG. This encodes CASRSPGDGE. The complete CDR3 protein is CASRSPGDGELFF.

This clone was counted many times. The read terminates 3 residues ahead of where the CDR3 ends, so the germline J gene completes it. The chain joins TRBV20-1 to TRBJ2-5, with a tentative D call TRBD1 (5 bases). The CDR3 is made up of 12 amino acids. The germline V gene encodes CDR1 DFQATT and CDR2 SNEGSKA (reference sequence). V lost 3 bases, J lost 5 bases, and 10 bases lay in between. CDR3 residues: CSARGLGETQYF. Partial CDR3 DNA: TGCAGTGCTAGGGGGCTCGGGGAGACC.

This clone was recorded many times. With the read ending 3 residues before the CDR3 end, the germline J gene is used to fill in that end. The gene calls are TRBV9 and TRBJ2-5; 7 nucleotides agree with TRBD2. The CDR3 has 15 residues. Germline CDR1 reads SGDLS; CDR2 reads YYNGEE. With 0 bases clipped from V and 4 bases from J, the junction kept 6 bases outside the gene matches. The CDR3 protein is CASSVGLAEGETQYF. The covered CDR3 bases are TGTGCCAGCAGCGTAGGGCTAGCGGAGGGAGAGACC. Drawing the rest from reference TRBV9 and TRBJ2-5, the complete variable domain is DSGVTQTPKHLITATGQRVTLRCSPRSGDLSVYWYQQSLDQGLQFLIQYYNGEERAKGNILERFSAQQFPDLHSELNLSSLELGDSALYFCASSVGLAEGETQYFGPGTRLLVL.

This clone was detected many times. The read is 3 residues too short to cover the CDR3 end, so that end is filled in from the germline J gene. The chain has TRBV12-3 or TRBV12-4 and TRBJ1-5, with D perhaps matching TRBD1 (5 bases). Trimming left V 7 bases short and J 1 base short, with 23 bases between. This CDR3 comprises 18 residues. The CDR3 region is CASNARTYNRGSNQPQHF. CDR3 bases read: TGTGCCAGCAACGCCCGGACATACAACCGAGGGAGCAATCAGCCC.

In the case of this clone: This likely traces to a read error, being one base from a far larger clone. The CDR3 is cut off 3 residues early in the read; its end comes from the germline J gene. The genes are TRBV6-2 or TRBV6-3 and TRBJ1-2; D might be TRBD1 (5 bases). CDR3 length: 16 amino acids. The V gene's germline CDR1 is MNHEY and CDR2 SVGEGT. CDR3 DNA (partial): TGTGCCAGCGGACCGACGGGACTAGCGGGGGGAGAGACC. It specifies CASGPTGLAGGET. The whole CDR3 region reads CASGPTGLAGGETYTF.

The table lists this clone with a few counts. At one end, the junction sequence differs from germline, possibly due to a read error. The read terminates 3 residues ahead of where the CDR3 ends, so the germline J gene completes it. This sequence joins TRBV6-4 and TRBJ2-1, with 11 bases aligning to TRBD2. The CDR3 runs to 15 residues. Germline CDR1 MRHNA, CDR2 SNTAGT. The CDR3 DNA, read in part, is TGTGCCAGCCGTGAAACTAGCGGGAGTGAGAATGAG. This sequence encodes CASRETSGSENE. The full CDR3 protein reads CASRETSGSENEQFF.

This clone was recorded many times. The CDR3 is CALDREDEKLFF. The part of the CDR3 DNA that was read is TGTGCCTTAGACAGGGAAGATGAAAAA. The chain couples TRBV30 to TRBJ1-4; 7 nucleotides align to TRBD1. Read sequence stops 3 residues before the CDR3 end, and the germline J gene provides the missing end. The ends lost 7 bases at V and 6 bases at J; junction bases unmatched: 5. CDR1 and CDR2 (germline): GTSNPN, SVGIG (reference sequence). The CDR3 extends over 12 amino acids. Drawing the rest from reference TRBV30 and TRBJ1-4, the complete variable domain is SQTIHQWPATLVQPVGSPLSLECTVEGTSNPNLYWYRQAAGRGLQLLFYSVGIGQISSEVPQNLSASRPQDRQFILSSKKLLLSDSGFYLCALDREDEKLFFGSGTQLSVL.

This clone was detected ten times or more. The read terminates 3 residues ahead of where the CDR3 ends, so the germline J gene completes it. The chain carries TRBV11-2 and TRBJ2-6; possible D gene TRBD1, 5 bases. V shed 5 bases and J shed 0 bases, with 8 bases lying between them. The CDR3 covers 15 residues. CDR1 is SGHAT and CDR2 is FQNNGV in the germline V gene. The sequenced part of the CDR3 DNA is TGTGCCAGCAGCCGCAGGGACTCTGGGGCCAACGTC. It translates to CASSRRDSGANV. The whole CDR3 reads CASSRRDSGANVLTF.

This clone was seen at least ten times. From the germline J gene comes the end of the CDR3, since the read stops 3 residues before it. V usage is TRBV2 and J usage is TRBJ2-5; TRBD1 agrees at 7 bases. Losses at the gene ends were 9 bases for V and 3 bases for J; bases not matched to a gene: 10. Germline V gene data show CDR1 as SNHLY and CDR2 as FYNNEI. The CDR3 runs 14 residues. This chain's CDR3 is CASSKGALKETQYF. Partial CDR3 DNA: TGTGCCAGTAGTAAGGGGGCGCTGAAAGAGACC. Based on the CDR3 plus reference TRBV2 and TRBJ2-5, the full variable domain is EPEVTQTPSHQVTQMGQEVILRCVPISNHLYFYWYRQILGQKVEFLVSFYNNEISEKSEIFDDQFSVERPDGSNFTLKIRSTKLEDSAMYFCASSKGALKETQYFGPGTRLLVL.

This clone showed up many times. The read falls 3 residues short of the CDR3 end, and the missing part is taken from the germline J gene. The V and J genes are TRBV20-1 and TRBJ2-7; TRBD2 agrees at 10 bases. Germline trimming cut 0 bases from V and 5 bases from J; bases unmatched to any gene: 4. Germline CDR1 reads DFQATT; CDR2 reads SNEGSKA (reference sequence). This CDR3 is 14 amino acids long. CDR3 protein: CSAREASGSHEQYF. CDR3 bases read: TGCAGTGCTAGAGAGGCTAGCGGGAGCCACGAG.

This clone came up many times. The read terminates 3 residues ahead of where the CDR3 ends, so the germline J gene completes it. The chain links TRBV28 to TRBJ2-5; 10 bases are a match to TRBD2. The CDR3 is 14 residues long. V lost 2 bases and J lost 6; bases outside the gene matches: 3. In germline, CDR1 is MDHEN, CDR2 SYDVKM. The CDR3 sequence: CASSLSGRAKTQYF. The CDR3 bases that were read are TGTGCCAGCAGTTTAAGCGGGAGGGCGAAGACC.

Worth noting for this clone: The CDR3 goes on 3 residues after the read ends, and that part is filled in from the germline J gene. The V call is TRBV7-8, the J call TRBJ1-5, with 8 nucleotides matching TRBD1. Germline V gives CDR1 SGHVS, CDR2 FQNEAQ. CDR3 length: 18 amino acids. V was clipped by 4 bases and J by 6 bases; unmatched bases: 17. CDR3 DNA, as far as it was read: TGTGCCAGCAGCTCCAACATCAGGGGGCCCAAGGACCCTCAGCCC. Translated: CASSSNIRGPKDPQP. The complete CDR3 protein is CASSSNIRGPKDPQPQHF.

Within the sample, this clone is medium-sized (0.01 to 0.1%). The read is 3 residues too short to cover the CDR3 end, so that end is filled in from the germline J gene. The rearrangement uses TRBV7-3 and TRBJ2-1, with D tentatively TRBD1 (5 bases). This CDR3 contains 17 residues. Per the germline V gene, CDR1 is SGHTA and CDR2 is FQGTGA. V was cut by 4 bases and J by 6 bases, with 22 bases left in between. CDR3 amino acids: CASSYGAQAGSGNEQFF. CDR3 DNA (partial): TGTGCCAGCAGCTATGGGGCGCAGGCCGGATCAGGCAATGAG.